This record covers a single T cell receptor beta chain. The sample comes from a study of cytomegalovirus exposure and HLA in healthy donors. Study information: Earlier, some 180 million T cells were analyzed, and fewer than 120 million unique TCR beta sequences were found among them.

PCR used 60 Vbeta primers and 13 Jbeta primers. Methods used by the authors: Roughly 11 million shared chains were among approximately 87 million unique TCR beta chains counted in a later analysis. Here immunoSEQ multiplex PCR was the method, and the copy in TCRdb shows in-frame clones only, minus some. V, J and clone size are taken as reported in that table, and D and trimming were inferred from the DNA itself. The sample shows approximately 120,000 clones, around 77% of them seen only once. Sequencing input: PBMCs. The TCR sequence derives from a man aged 50-60 years in good health and CMV-seronegative.

The CDR3, as DNA: TGTGCCAGCAGCTCACAGGGGGCGCAGGCTGGCTACACCTTC. Its protein product is CASSSQGAQAGYTF. The V gene is TRBV28, the J gene TRBJ1-2; 9 bases align to TRBD1. Trimming removed 6 bases from V and 7 bases from J; junction bases left unmatched: 9. CDR3 length: 14 amino acids. The germline CDR1 and CDR2 sequences are MDHEN and SYDVKM.